This T cell receptor beta chain was captured by sequencing in a study of T cell repertoires in cytomegalovirus infection. The overall study: A matching HLA type, together with CMV infection, was signaled by public TCR beta signatures. Whole-study results and caveats: It was HLA-C-restricted CMV-specific TCR beta clonotypes that dominated the response ex vivo.

Looked up from germline, CDR1 is MNHGY and CDR2 is SAAAGT. V was trimmed by 0 bases and J by 1 base, leaving 7 bases between them. The CDR3 has 14 amino acids. This clonotype was counted only a few times. Its target is not known. Using its own MiXCR run on the reads, TCRdb lists one record per CDR3 protein. The sample includes some 180,000 distinct CDR3 sequences, 17% of them seen just once. The sequence derives from a human donor in good health (CMV status not recorded). Some clones in this sample may be carry-over from other donors' samples. Sequencing input: CD8+ T cells from PBMCs. The genes are TRBV6-8 and TRBJ2-7; TRBD2 might be the D (6 bases). The CDR3 bases are TGTGCCAGCAGTTACTCGGAGGGGTCCTACGAGCAGTACTTC. Amino acids: CASSYSEGSYEQYF.